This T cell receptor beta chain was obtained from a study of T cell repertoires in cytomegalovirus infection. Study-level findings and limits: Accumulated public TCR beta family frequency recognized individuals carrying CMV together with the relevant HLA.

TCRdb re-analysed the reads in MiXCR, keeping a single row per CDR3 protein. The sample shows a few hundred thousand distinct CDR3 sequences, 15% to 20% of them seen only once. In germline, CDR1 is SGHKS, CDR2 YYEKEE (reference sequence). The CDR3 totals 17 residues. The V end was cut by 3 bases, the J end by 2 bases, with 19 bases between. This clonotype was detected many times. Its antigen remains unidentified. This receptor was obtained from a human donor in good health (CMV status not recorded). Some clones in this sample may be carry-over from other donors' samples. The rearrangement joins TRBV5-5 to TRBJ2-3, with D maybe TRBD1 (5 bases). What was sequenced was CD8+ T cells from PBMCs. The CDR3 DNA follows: TGTGCCAGCAGCTCTCCCCTTACAGGAGAAAACACAGATACGCAGTATTTT. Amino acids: CASSSPLTGENTDTQYF.